A selection of T cell receptor beta chains follows, all from one sample in a study of beta chain features in type 1 diabetes. Only in-frame clones appear in the TCRdb table, and some are missing; sequencing was by immunoSEQ multiplex PCR. The sample lists a few hundred thousand clones, over 13% occurring once. The sequenced material came from naive CD4+ T cells from blood. The receptors come from a young woman in good health. The CDR3 runs from the conserved cysteine through the conserved F or W. The D gene is left open where the match is weak. Clone size, where shown, is once, few, many, or a class for clones that have expanded.

j_call,clone_size,v_call,d_call,cdr3_aa,cdr3_nt
TRBJ2-7,-,TRBV7-2,-,CASSLVTPGGYEQYF,TGTGCCAGCAGCTTAGTAACCCCCGGGGGCTACGAGCAGTACTTC
TRBJ2-7,-,TRBV4-2,-,CASSQAEGSYEQYF,TGTGCCAGCAGCCAAGCCGAGGGTTCCTACGAGCAGTACTTC
TRBJ2-1,few,TRBV29-1,-,CSVGLRHASLQQFF,TGCAGCGTTGGGTTGAGACACGCCAGCCTCCAGCAGTTCTTC
TRBJ1-1,few,TRBV28,-,CASRNTANTEAFF,TGTGCCAGCAGGAACACAGCGAACACTGAAGCTTTCTTT
TRBJ2-7,-,TRBV6-5,TRBD1,CASSAGQGPSGQYF,TGTGCCAGCAGTGCTGGACAGGGTCCCTCAGGGCAGTACTTC
TRBJ1-5,few,TRBV10-3,-,CAISDRGTQPQHF,TGTGCCATCAGTGACCGGGGGACTCAGCCCCAGCATTTT
TRBJ2-7,few,TRBV7-2,-,CASSLAVGQQTYEQYF,TGTGCCAGCAGCTTAGCTGTCGGACAGCAGACCTACGAGCAGTACTTC
TRBJ1-1,-,TRBV14,-,CASSPRWRLNTEAFF,TGTGCCAGCAGCCCTCGGTGGCGGTTGAACACTGAAGCTTTCTTT
TRBJ2-2,-,TRBV9,-,CASMGEANTGELFF,TGTGCCAGCATGGGGGAGGCGAACACCGGGGAGCTGTTTTTT
TRBJ2-1,-,TRBV7-9,-,CASSNELATYNEQFF,TGTGCCAGCAGCAACGAACTAGCTACCTACAATGAGCAGTTCTTC
TRBJ2-1,few,TRBV25-1,-,CASSPGASYEQFF,TGTGCCAGCAGCCCAGGGGCTAGCTATGAGCAGTTCTTC
TRBJ2-5,-,TRBV7-9,-,CASTQLETQYF,TGTGCCAGCACCCAATTAGAGACCCAGTACTTC
TRBJ1-2,-,TRBV20-1,-,CSATGGYGYTF,TGCAGTGCCACCGGGGGCTATGGCTACACCTTC
TRBJ2-1,-,TRBV30,TRBD1,CAWTRTGAYNEQFF,TGTGCCTGGACCCGGACAGGGGCCTACAATGAGCAGTTCTTC
TRBJ2-5,few,TRBV28,-,CASSLGALETQYF,TGTGCCAGCAGTTTGGGGGCCCTTGAGACCCAGTACTTC
TRBJ1-1,-,TRBV30,-,CAWRMGGRAFF,TGTGCCTGGAGGATGGGAGGGAGAGCTTTCTTT
TRBJ1-2,-,TRBV18,TRBD1,CASSPLSDRGYGYTF,TGTGCCAGCTCACCACTGAGCGACAGGGGCTATGGCTACACCTTC
TRBJ2-3,once,TRBV5-1,TRBD2,CASSPAPSGNGADTQYF,TGCGCCAGCAGCCCCGCCCCTAGCGGGAATGGAGCAGATACGCAGTATTTT
TRBJ2-3,few,TRBV9,-,CASNFNRETDTQYF,TGTGCCAGCAACTTTAACCGGGAGACAGATACGCAGTATTTT
TRBJ1-1,few,TRBV19,TRBD1,CASSPWDSGNTEAFF,TGTGCCAGTAGTCCGTGGGACAGCGGGAACACTGAAGCTTTCTTT